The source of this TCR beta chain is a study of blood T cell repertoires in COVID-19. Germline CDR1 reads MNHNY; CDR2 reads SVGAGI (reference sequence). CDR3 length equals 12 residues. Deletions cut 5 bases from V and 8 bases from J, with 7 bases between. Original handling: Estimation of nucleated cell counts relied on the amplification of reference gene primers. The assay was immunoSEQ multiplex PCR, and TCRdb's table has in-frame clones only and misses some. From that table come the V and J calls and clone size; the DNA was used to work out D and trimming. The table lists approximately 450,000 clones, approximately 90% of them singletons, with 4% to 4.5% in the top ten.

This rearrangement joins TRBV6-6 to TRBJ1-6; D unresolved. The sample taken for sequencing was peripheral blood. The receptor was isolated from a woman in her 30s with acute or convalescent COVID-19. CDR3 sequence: CASSHLDSPLHF. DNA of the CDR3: TGTGCCAGCAGTCACTTAGATTCACCCCTCCACTTT.